This T cell receptor beta chain was captured in a study of T cell repertoires in cytomegalovirus infection. CDR3 length: 17 residues. Trimming took 4 bases from V and 2 from J, leaving 18 bases between them. Germline CDR1 SEHNR, CDR2 FQNEAQ (reference sequence). TCRdb called the reads again in MiXCR, with one record for every CDR3 protein. The repertoire includes roughly 990,000 distinct CDR3 sequences, 25% to 40% of them detected once, and 10% to 15% sits in the top ten. Worth noting for this clonotype: The antigen is unknown.

V gene TRBV7-9 combines with J gene TRBJ1-5, with D possibly being TRBD1 (5 bases). This sequence was found in a human donor in good health (CMV status not recorded). Some clones in this sample may be carry-over from other donors' samples. Sequenced here: cultured CD8+ T cells from PBMCs, sampled from culture after CMV antigen stimulation. The CDR3 loop is CASSSSQGDAGNQPQHF. The CDR3 bases are TGTGCCAGCAGCTCGTCTCAAGGGGACGCGGGCAATCAGCCCCAGCATTTT.